Listed below are T cell receptor beta chains from one sample, sequenced in a study of spatial heterogeneity in lung cancer. TCRdb ran MiXCR on the 5' RACE reads and lists one entry per CDR3 protein. The profile shows about 47,000 distinct CDR3 sequences, 6% to 8.5% of them singletons. The sequences come from PBMCs, collected at follow-up. The receptors were sampled from a female donor with early-stage non-small cell lung cancer. CDR3s include the opening cysteine and the closing phenylalanine or tryptophan. The D gene is left open where the match is weak. Rows may omit the clone size; those that give it use once, few, many or a size class.

>.|TRBV12-3/TRBV12-4|TRBJ1-6|many
TGTGCCAGCAGTTTTTCTCTTGGGAATTCACCCCTCCACTTT
CASSFSLGNSPLHF
>.|TRBV30|TRBJ2-5|few
TGTGCCTGGAGTCCGGGCCAAGAGACCCAGTACTTC
CAWSPGQETQYF
>TRBD2|TRBV7-3|TRBJ2-1|many
TGTGCCAGTGCTAGCGGGGGGATCCACAATGAGCAGTTCTTC
CASASGGIHNEQFF
>.|TRBV5-1|TRBJ2-7|many
TGCGCCAGCAGCTTCAAAATCGGGGGCGACGAGCAGTACTTC
CASSFKIGGDEQYF
>TRBD2|TRBV5-4|TRBJ2-2|many
TGTGCCAGCAGCTTTTATTTTCTAGCGGCGAACACCGGGGAGCTGTTTTTT
CASSFYFLAANTGELFF
>.|TRBV7-9|TRBJ1-4|few
TGTGCCAGCAGCCCGGCGGCAGGCTTTAATGAAAAACTGTTTTTT
CASSPAAGFNEKLFF
>.|TRBV20-1|TRBJ1-1|many
TGCAGTGCTAGTGGTGGTACGACCATGAACACTGAAGCTTTCTTT
CSASGGTTMNTEAFF
>TRBD2|TRBV12-3/TRBV12-4|TRBJ2-3|few
TGTGCCAGCAGATTAGCGGGGAGCACAGATACGCAGTATTTT
CASRLAGSTDTQYF
>TRBD1|TRBV20-1|TRBJ1-5|many
TGCAGTGCCCCCAGGGGGGGGTACGATCAGCCCCAGCATTTT
CSAPRGGYDQPQHF
>TRBD1|TRBV2|TRBJ2-2|once
TGTGCCGAGGGGGACAGGGGGACTACCGGGGAGCTGTTTTTT
CAEGDRGTTGELFF
>.|TRBV5-1|TRBJ1-1|.
TGCGCCAGCAGCTTGCAAAGAGGGGTTGCCACTGAAGCTTTCTTT
CASSLQRGVATEAFF
>TRBD1|TRBV29-1|TRBJ1-2|many
TGCAGCGCTGCCGGACAGGCAATTAACTATGGCTACACCTTC
CSAAGQAINYGYTF
>TRBD2|TRBV5-1|TRBJ2-7|.
TGCGCCAGTACGTTCGGAAGCGGGGGGTTCGGCGAGCAGTACTTC
CASTFGSGGFGEQYF
>.|TRBV5-1|TRBJ1-4|.
TGCGCCAGCAGCCCGCTTGGGGGGGCCTATGAAAAACTGTTTTTT
CASSPLGGAYEKLFF
>.|TRBV5-6|TRBJ1-3|few
TGTGCCAGCAGCTTGGTGGGAGGCCTTTCTGGAAACACCATATATTTT
CASSLVGGLSGNTIYF
>.|TRBV27|TRBJ1-2|.
TGTGCCAGCAGTTTCAGGCCCCCTGGTGCTAACTATGGCTACACCTTC
CASSFRPPGANYGYTF
>TRBD1|TRBV2|TRBJ2-2|.
TGTGCCAGCAGATTACAGGGGGCGGACACCGGGGAGCTGTTTTTT
CASRLQGADTGELFF
>TRBD1|TRBV6-1|TRBJ1-2|many
TGTGCCAGCAGGGATAGGACAGGAGCCTATGGCTACACCTTC
CASRDRTGAYGYTF
>.|TRBV4-2|TRBJ2-3|.
TGTGCCAGCAGCCAAGCAGGGTCAGGTGCAGATACGCAGTATTTT
CASSQAGSGADTQYF
>.|TRBV7-6|TRBJ2-5|medium-sized
TGTGCCAGCAGCTCAACGCAAGAGACCCAGTACTTC
CASSSTQETQYF
>TRBD1|TRBV12-3/TRBV12-4|TRBJ1-4|few
TGTGCCAGCAGTCCCGACAGGGGAGTGACTAATGAAAAACTGTTTTTT
CASSPDRGVTNEKLFF
>.|TRBV5-1|TRBJ2-5|.
TGCGCCAGCAGCTTACCTGGCGGGGAACAAGAGACCCAGTACTTC
CASSLPGGEQETQYF
>TRBD1|TRBV2|TRBJ2-5|few
TGTGCCACCTTACCGGACAGGGAAGAGACCCAGTACTTC
CATLPDREETQYF
>TRBD1|TRBV5-6|TRBJ1-1|.
TGTGCCAGCAGCGGAGACACAGGGGGTTTAGAAGCTTTCTTT
CASSGDTGGLEAFF
>.|TRBV5-1|TRBJ1-6|few
TGCGCCAGCAGCGTATCGGGGAATTCACCCCTCCACTTT
CASSVSGNSPLHF
>.|TRBV6-2/TRBV6-3|TRBJ2-2|.
TGTGCCAGCAGTTATGCCCGGCTGAACACCGGGGAGCTGTTTTTT
CASSYARLNTGELFF
>.|TRBV2|TRBJ1-3|many
TGTGCCAGCAGTGGGGGACAAGGAAGAGGAAACACCATATATTTT
CASSGGQGRGNTIYF
>.|TRBV3-2|TRBJ2-3|many
TGTGCCAGCAGCCACAGAGGGGAAGAAGGCACAGATACGCAGTATTTT
CASSHRGEEGTDTQYF
>.|TRBV6-1|TRBJ1-1|many
TGTGCCAGCTCCCGAACGGGGGGTTCTGAAGCTTTCTTT
CASSRTGGSEAFF
>.|TRBV7-9|TRBJ2-1|many
TGTGCCAGCAGCCCTAGGGAAGACAGTAGCTCCTACAATGAGCAGTTCTTC
CASSPREDSSSYNEQFF
>.|TRBV5-1|TRBJ1-4|many
TGCGCCAGCATGGAGGGGCTGGGCGGCGAAAAACTGTTTTTT
CASMEGLGGEKLFF
>.|TRBV28|TRBJ1-4|many
TGTGCCAGCAGTCTAGAGGGGGCAACTAATGAAAAACTGTTTTTT
CASSLEGATNEKLFF
>.|TRBV2|TRBJ2-2|many
TGTGCCAGCAGCTACACCGGGGAGCTGTTTTTT
CASSYTGELFF
>.|TRBV19|TRBJ2-5|many
TGTGCCAGTAGTGGACGTGCCTCAGGGACAATGTACCAAGAGACCCAGTACTTC
CASSGRASGTMYQETQYF
>.|TRBV7-2|TRBJ1-6|many
TGTGCCAGCAGCAGGCAGGGCGGTGATTCACCCCTCCACTTT
CASSRQGGDSPLHF
>.|TRBV5-8|TRBJ1-1|.
TGTGCCAGCACCCTCACGGGGGGGACTGAAGCTTTCTTT
CASTLTGGTEAFF
>.|TRBV12-5|TRBJ2-1|many
TGTGCTAGTGGTTTGCTAGCGCTTTCCTACAATGAGCAGTTCTTC
CASGLLALSYNEQFF
>.|TRBV7-9|TRBJ1-1|few
TGTGCCAGCAGCTACCGACAGGCCGCTAACACTGAAGCTTTCTTT
CASSYRQAANTEAFF
>.|TRBV7-8|TRBJ2-5|few
TGTGCCAGCAGCTTAGCGGGACCACCTAAGTCCTACTTC
CASSLAGPPKSYF
>.|TRBV20-1|TRBJ1-1|few
TGCAGTGCTAGGGTCTTTAACACTGAAGCTTTCTTT
CSARVFNTEAFF